Sequencing of this T cell receptor (beta chain) was carried out in a study of OX40 agonist ivuxolimab in advanced cancers. Study-wide background: The dose-escalation group included hepatocellular carcinoma, melanoma, renal cell carcinoma and head and neck cancer. Previous treatment with anti-PD-1, anti-PD-L1 or anti-CTLA-4 therapy was allowed; 40% had received some. Study-wide points: Expanded peripheral T cell antigen specificity was not determined. CD4+ and CD8+ T cells in blood underwent clonal expansion by week 6 at 0.1 to 3.0 mg/kg.

Deletions cut 8 bases from V and 6 bases from J, with 11 bases between. Germline lookup yields CDR1 SNHLY and CDR2 FYNNEI. The CDR3 length is 11 residues. Here immunoSEQ multiplex PCR was the method, and the copy in TCRdb shows in-frame clones only, minus some. The repertoire holds fewer than 65,000 clones, with 91% as singletons. Of note for this clone: Its antigen remains unknown.

The sample in question was CD4+ or CD8+ T cells sorted from blood, obtained in a trial of the OX40 agonist ivuxolimab. The chain joins TRBV2 to TRBJ2-7, with D possibly being TRBD2 (5 bases). The clonotype originates from an adult with an advanced solid tumor such as melanoma, head and neck, liver or kidney cancer. CDR3 sequence (DNA): TGTGCCAGCGTGGTCGGACTCGAGCAGTACTTC. This encodes CASVVGLEQYF.